The 10 T cell receptor beta chains below all came from one sample that was sequenced in a study of cytomegalovirus exposure and HLA in healthy donors. Primers included in the PCR were 60 Vbeta and 13 Jbeta primers. TCRdb's table, derived via immunoSEQ multiplex PCR, lists solely in-frame clones and lacks some. In all, the sample yields over 100,000 clones. The sample was PBMCs. These receptors all come from a man in his forties in good health and CMV-seropositive.

The chain recombines TRBV27 with TRBJ1-4, with TRBD1 as a possible D gene (5 bases). CDR3 length: 15 residues. The V gene lost 3 bases and the J gene lost 6 bases, with 14 bases spanning the gap. CDR1 MNHEY and CDR2 SMNVEV come from the germline V gene (reference sequence). CDR3 sequence: CASSFGRGGYEKLFF. The CDR3 region has the DNA TGTGCCAGCAGTTTTGGACGGGGGGGTTATGAAAAACTGTTTTTT.

The chain uses TRBV5-6 and TRBJ2-7; 9 bases line up with TRBD2. The ends lost 4 bases at V and 6 bases at J; junction bases unmatched: 11. CDR3 length: 15 residues. Germline loops: CDR1 SGHDT, CDR2 YYEEEE. In DNA form, the CDR3 reads TGTGCCAGCAGCCCCACAGCGGGAGGAAACTGCGAGCAGTACTTC. Translation: CASSPTAGGNCEQYF.

The genes are TRBV11-2 and TRBJ2-1; D is unresolved. Trimming left V 5 bases short and J 6 bases short, with 17 bases between. CDR3 size: 15 residues. The germline CDR1 and CDR2 sequences are SGHAT and FQNNGV. CDR3 sequence: CASSLSTGLGNEQFF. In nucleotides, the CDR3 is TGTGCCAGCAGCCTATCGACTGGTCTCGGCAATGAGCAGTTCTTC.

The rearrangement joins TRBV5-1 to TRBJ2-7, with a possible D match to TRBD2 (5 bases). CDR1 and CDR2 from the germline V gene are SGHRS and YFSETQ. This CDR3 spans 15 amino acids. V lost 4 bases and J lost 3, with 17 bases in between. The CDR3 loop is CASSGWTENFYEQYF. The CDR3 DNA is TGCGCCAGCAGCGGGTGGACTGAGAATTTCTACGAGCAGTACTTC. Full variable domain (missing parts from reference TRBV5-1 and TRBJ2-7): KAGVTQTPRYLIKTRGQQVTLSCSPISGHRSVSWYQQTPGQGLQFLFEYFSETQRNKGNFPGRFSGRQFSNSRSEMNVSTLELGDSALYLCASSGWTENFYEQYFGPGTRLTVT.

CDR3 loop: CASSLALAGGPSYEQYF. Here the CDR3 DNA reads TGTGCCAGCAGCTTAGCCCTAGCGGGAGGGCCGTCGTACGAGCAGTACTTC. The chain combines TRBV7-2 with TRBJ2-5, with 12 positions matching TRBD2. The J call may be faulty, since TRBJ2-7 better matches the DNA end. This CDR3 has 17 amino acids. Germline CDR1 SGHTA, CDR2 FQGNSA.

The V and J genes are TRBV7-9 and TRBJ2-1, with TRBD2 identical over 8 bases. Germline loops: CDR1 SEHNR, CDR2 FQNEAQ (reference sequence). The CDR3 has 16 residues. The V segment lost 5 bases and the J segment 5 bases; nucleotides outside the gene matches: 11. The CDR3 bases are TGTGCCAGCAGCACAACTGCGGGGGGTTGGGACAATGAGCAGTTCTTC. This gives the protein CASSTTAGGWDNEQFF.

This chain links TRBV6-5 with TRBJ2-7; 8 bases are shared with TRBD1. Germline V gene sequence: CDR1 MNHEY, CDR2 SVGAGI. The J segment lost 2 bases and the V segment lost 7 bases, leaving 7 bases of the junction unmatched. The CDR3 loop spans 14 amino acids. The CDR3, as DNA: TGTGCCAGCAAGCTGGACAGGGCCGCCTACGAGCAGTACTTC. Translated, it gives CASKLDRAAYEQYF.

Here the CDR3 reads CASSLIAGGQETQYF. The CDR3 DNA reads as TGTGCCAGCAGCTTAATAGCGGGGGGCCAAGAGACCCAGTACTTC. The chain links TRBV7-3 to TRBJ2-5, with TRBD2 matching over 10 bases. Germline CDR1 and CDR2: SGHTA and FQGTGA. The CDR3 covers 15 residues. The V and J ends lost 1 base and 1 base, in that order; junction bases with no gene match: 0. The whole variable domain, remainder taken from reference TRBV7-3 and TRBJ2-5, is GAGVSQTPSNKVTEKGKYVELRCDPISGHTALYWYRQSLGQGPEFLIYFQGTGAADDSGLPNDRFFAVRPEGSVSTLKIQRTERGDSAVYLCASSLIAGGQETQYFGPGTRLLVL.

On this clone: The junction departs from germline at one end; a sequencing error may be responsible. The chain couples TRBV10-2 to TRBJ2-7; 8 bases fit TRBD2. The CDR3 loop spans 16 amino acids. From germline, CDR1 is WSHSY and CDR2 SAAADI. CDR3 in DNA: TGCGCCAGCAGTGACCCGGGGGGGAGTTCTTCCTGCGAGCAGTACTTC. Protein: CASSDPGGSSSCEQYF.

The chain has TRBV28 and TRBJ2-7, with TRBD2 matching over 8 bases. The J segment lost 2 bases and the V segment lost 7 bases, leaving 13 bases of the junction unmatched. Germline-derived CDR1 and CDR2 are MDHEN and SYDVKM. The CDR3 length is 16 residues. The CDR3 DNA reads TGTGCCAGCACCCCTCATGGGGCGGGAGGAACCTACGAGCAGTACTTC. As protein: CASTPHGAGGTYEQYF.